The clone carrying this T cell receptor beta chain showed up just a few times. Libraries were prepared by immunoSEQ multiplex PCR; TCRdb keeps only in-frame clonotypes and omits some of them. The repertoire has hundreds of thousands of clones, approximately 79% of them found once; the top ten carry over 1.5%. This entry belongs to a study of shared clonotypes between healthy human individuals. Across the study: Three plates were used per donor for CD4 naive, three for CD4 memory, two for CD8 naive and one for CD8 memory.

CDR3 length equals 16 residues. Germline V gives CDR1 SNHLY, CDR2 FYNNEI. The V end lost 5 bases, the J end lost 3 bases, and 17 bases lay between the germline ends. The V gene is TRBV2, the J gene TRBJ2-4, with D possibly TRBD2 on 7 matching bases. Sequencing used memory CD4+ T cells sorted from blood. Subset noted: CD45RA-negative fraction. The source is a woman younger than 45 in good health. This CDR3 reads CASSSRGAYGKNIQYF. The CDR3 nucleotides read TGTGCCAGCAGTTCCCGGGGGGCGTATGGCAAAAACATTCAGTACTTC.